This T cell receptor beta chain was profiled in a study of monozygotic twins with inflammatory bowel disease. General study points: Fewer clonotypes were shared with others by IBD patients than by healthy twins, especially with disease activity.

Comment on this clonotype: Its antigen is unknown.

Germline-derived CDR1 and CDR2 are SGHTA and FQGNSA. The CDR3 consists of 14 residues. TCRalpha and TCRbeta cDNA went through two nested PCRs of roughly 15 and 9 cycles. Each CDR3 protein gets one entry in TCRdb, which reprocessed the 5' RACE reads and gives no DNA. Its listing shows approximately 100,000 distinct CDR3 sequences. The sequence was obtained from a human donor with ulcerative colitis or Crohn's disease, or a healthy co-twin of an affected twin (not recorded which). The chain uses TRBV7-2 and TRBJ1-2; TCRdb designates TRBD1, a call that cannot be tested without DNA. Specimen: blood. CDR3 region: CASSPGTWNYGYTF.